The present TCR beta chain was sequenced within a study of long-term antiretroviral therapy in people with HIV (dated by TCRdb to 2022 to 2024). About the full investigation: The earliest samples were collected approximately a decade before the 2015 WHO recommendation for immediate ART, a period when ART was typically delayed until CD4 counts fell. Eleven of the 30 participants with HIV were female. Test extractions of a monoclonal T-cell line alongside approximately 36 polyclonal samples showed no cross-contamination during QIAcube processing. A total of 192 cryopreserved PBMC samples were contributed to the cohort by 30 adults with confirmed HIV infection, with samples collected serially over a mean of approximately six years (range 1-12). Whether ART initiation and durable HIV suppression were associated with changes in peripheral blood TRB repertoire composition and diversity was tested in a retrospective serial study.

Sequencing of the TRB variable region was done with the immunoSEQ hsTCRB v3.0 assay at survey level resolution. The targeted TRB sequencing depth was roughly 40,000-55,000 T-cell genomes per sample. TRB libraries were pooled and sequenced on an Illumina MiSeq using a v3 150-cycle kit. The study's own analysis went as follows. Repertoire analysis was run in R within a reproducible Nextflow workflow that covered QC, data transformation and analysis. LymphoSeq2, an R package for AIRR-Seq data exploration, was used to implement custom analyses. Four samples that yielded fewer than 5000 total TRB sequences were excluded, so that approximately 170 HIV repertoires were analyzed. Among the approximately 180 HIV repertoires that were kept, under 60 were collected before ART initiation and roughly 130 were collected after ART initiation. Each repertoire was downsampled to 5000 TRB nucleotide sequences, and summary statistics were averaged across 100 downsampling iterations. Only TRB sequences with CDR3 regions of at least seven amino acids were retained for analysis. A Shannon entropy-derived clonality score and the Gini coefficient were used to measure diversity. In repertoire networks, the top 5000 CDR3 amino acid sequences were linked whenever an edit distance of one separated two sequences. Antigen specificity groups and MHC restriction were predicted for TRB CDR3 amino acid sequences with GLIPH2. Known CMV, EBV, HIV or tissue antigen associations were flagged by matching CDR3 amino acid sequences against VDJdb and McPAS-TCR. Pre-ART, post-ART and control groups were compared with Wilcoxon signed-rank tests and Holm-Bonferroni correction. TCRdb took this table from immuneACCESS and kept in-frame rearrangements with V and J called. Such tables lack part of the clones; where checked against another copy, unresolved V genes explain under half of the gap, and the rest is unexplained. Clone size and the V and J calls come from that table; the DNA yielded D and trimming. Here the sample has roughly 25,000 clones; around 85% occur a single time. Approximately 5.1% of the sample is in the top ten clones.

General study outcomes and caveats: Owing to limited PBMC availability, only the TCR beta chain was sequenced, without alpha chain pairing. Compared with controls, HIV repertoires had narrower CDR3 length ranges, and the network structure pointed to an antigen-experienced repertoire that shifted only slightly toward naive after ART. The repertoire was dominated across all time points by expanded TRB clones identified before ART initiation, although this dominance was seen to fluctuate and to decrease in many PLHIV after ART. Because pre-ART samples had limited cell numbers, profiling was done on unsorted PBMC rather than on sorted CD4+ and CD8+ T cells. The samples span the years 2004 to 2017, and the ART regimens used may be less effective than current regimens. Starting ART was linked to a significant rise in TRB diversity, yet even after long-term ART the diversity remained significantly lower than in transplant donor controls. Inferences about post-ART repertoire changes are limited because no data were available on ART adherence, viral resistance or therapy changes.

Participants were included only if at least one PBMC sample before ART initiation and at least two post-ART samples were available. Treatment was received in the United States of America by all participants with HIV. Before DNA extraction, cryopreserved samples containing roughly 1-11 million PBMC were thawed and washed. At the time of the earliest PBMC sample, participants with HIV were aged between roughly 20 and 60 years. Per participant, PBMC samples came from 1-4 timepoints prior to ART initiation and 2-8 timepoints following ART initiation, for a median of 7 samples. For every participant, serial HIV viral load, CD4+ T-cell count, ART history and demographic data were obtained. Using a Qiagen kit on a QIAcube, genomic DNA was extracted from unsorted PBMC, with samples processed in batches of 12. Note on this clone: Its antigen has not been determined. Base qualities are not provided; no much larger clone lies one nucleotide away.

From a lookup of the germline V gene, CDR1 and CDR2 are SNHLY and FYNNEI. The germline ends are 14 bases apart after V is trimmed by 0 bases and J by 5 bases. The CDR3 holds 16 amino acids from the cysteine to the phenylalanine. Here the CDR3 DNA is all that survives: 48 bases in frame from base 1. The sample here was unsorted PBMCs, taken 0.7 years before starting antiretroviral therapy. This chain is built from TRBV2 and TRBJ1-5, with an unclear D gene assignment. This sequence originates from a man aged 25-45 years with HIV. The DNA sequence is given as TGTGCCAGCAGTGAAGCGCTTCGCAATTTTTATCAGCCCCAGCATTTT. Its coded protein is CASSEALRNFYQPQHF.